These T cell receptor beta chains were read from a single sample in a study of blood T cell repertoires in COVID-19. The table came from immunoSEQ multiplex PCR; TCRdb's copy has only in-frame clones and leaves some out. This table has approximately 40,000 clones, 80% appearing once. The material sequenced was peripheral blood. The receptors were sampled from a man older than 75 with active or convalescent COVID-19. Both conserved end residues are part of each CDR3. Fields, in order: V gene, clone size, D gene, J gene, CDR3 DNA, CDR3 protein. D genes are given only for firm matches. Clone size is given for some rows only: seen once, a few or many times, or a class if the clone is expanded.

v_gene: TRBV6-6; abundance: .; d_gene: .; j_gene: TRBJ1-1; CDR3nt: TGTGCCAGCAGTTTTCCGCGTGAGGGAAACACTGAAGCTTTCTTT; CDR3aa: CASSFPREGNTEAFF
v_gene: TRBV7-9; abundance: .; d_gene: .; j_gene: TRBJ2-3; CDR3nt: TGTGCCAGCAGCGGGGGAGTTCTCGCGGAGACGCCTAAACCCACAGATACGCAGTATTTT; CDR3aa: CASSGGVLAETPKPTDTQYF
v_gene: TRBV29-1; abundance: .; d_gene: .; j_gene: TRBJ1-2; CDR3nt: TGCAGCGTTGAAGGAGGGTTCTATGGCTACACCTTC; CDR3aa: CSVEGGFYGYTF
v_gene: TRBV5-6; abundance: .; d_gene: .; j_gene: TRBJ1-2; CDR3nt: TGTGCCAGCAGCCCGAGCGGGGCCGGCTATGGCTACACCTTC; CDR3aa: CASSPSGAGYGYTF
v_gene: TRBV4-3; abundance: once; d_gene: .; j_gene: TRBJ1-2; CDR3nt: TGCGCCAGCAGCCAAGATCGACAGACTAACTATGGCTACACCTTC; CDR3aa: CASSQDRQTNYGYTF
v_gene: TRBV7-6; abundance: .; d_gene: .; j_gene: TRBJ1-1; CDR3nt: TGTGCCAGCAGCTTCTCCGGAGACCCGAACACTGAAGCTTTCTTT; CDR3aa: CASSFSGDPNTEAFF
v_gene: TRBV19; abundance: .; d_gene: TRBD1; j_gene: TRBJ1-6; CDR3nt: TGTGCCAGTAGTACCGGACAGGGTTACTCACCCCTCCACTTT; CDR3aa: CASSTGQGYSPLHF
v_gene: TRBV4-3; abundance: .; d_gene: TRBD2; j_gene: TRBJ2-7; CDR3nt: TGCGCCAGCAGCCTCGGGACTAGCGTTATGTACGAGCAGTACTTC; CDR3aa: CASSLGTSVMYEQYF
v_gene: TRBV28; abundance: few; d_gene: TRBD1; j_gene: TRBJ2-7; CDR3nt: TGTGCCAGCAGTTTAAGTGCAGGGGGCTACGAGCAGTACTTC; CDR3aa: CASSLSAGGYEQYF
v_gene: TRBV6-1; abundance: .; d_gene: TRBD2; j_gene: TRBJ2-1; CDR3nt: TGTGCCAGCAGGGAAACTAGCGGGAGCTTTTATAATGAGCAGTTCTTC; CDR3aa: CASRETSGSFYNEQFF
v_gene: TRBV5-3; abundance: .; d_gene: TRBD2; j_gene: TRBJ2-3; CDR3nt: TGTGCCAGAAGAACCCCTAGCGGGGTCCGACACGATACGCAGTATTTT; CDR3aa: CARRTPSGVRHDTQYF
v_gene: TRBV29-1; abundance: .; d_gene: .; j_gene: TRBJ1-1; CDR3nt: TGCAGCGTTGAAGGCCGGGGGGGCGCGTCTTTCTTT; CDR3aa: CSVEGRGGASFF
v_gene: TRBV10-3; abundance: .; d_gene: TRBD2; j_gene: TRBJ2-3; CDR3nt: TGTGCCATCGGCTCGACTAGCGGGAGGGCCTCTGATACGCAGTATTTT; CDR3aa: CAIGSTSGRASDTQYF
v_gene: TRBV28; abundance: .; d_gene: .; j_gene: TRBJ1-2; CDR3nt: TGTGCCAGCCATTCAGGAGGGATCGGCTACACCTTC; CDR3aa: CASHSGGIGYTF
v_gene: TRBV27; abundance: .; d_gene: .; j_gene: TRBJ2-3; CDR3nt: TGTGCCAGCAGTCCCTTAAGGGGCAGCACAGATACGCAGTATTTT; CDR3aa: CASSPLRGSTDTQYF
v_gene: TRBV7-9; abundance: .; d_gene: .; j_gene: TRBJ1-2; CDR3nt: TGTGCCAGCAGCTTTCTCGGTAACTATGGCTACACCTTC; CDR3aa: CASSFLGNYGYTF
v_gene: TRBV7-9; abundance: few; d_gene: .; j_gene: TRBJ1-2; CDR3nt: TGTGCCAGCAGCTTAAGGCCGGAGACGGGGGGCTACACCTTC; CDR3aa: CASSLRPETGGYTF
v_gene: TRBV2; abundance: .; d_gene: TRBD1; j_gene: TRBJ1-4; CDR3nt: TGTGCCACATCAGGGACAGGGGGCGAGGAACTGTTTTTT; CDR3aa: CATSGTGGEELFF
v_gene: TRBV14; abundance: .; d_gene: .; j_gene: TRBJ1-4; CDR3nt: TGTGCCAGCAGCCCGCAGGGCTGGGATGAAAAACTGTTTTTT; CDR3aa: CASSPQGWDEKLFF
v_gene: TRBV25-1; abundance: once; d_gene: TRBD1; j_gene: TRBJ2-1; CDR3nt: TGTGCCAGCAGTGACTACAGGGGCCACTACAATGAGCAGTTCTTC; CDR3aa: CASSDYRGHYNEQFF
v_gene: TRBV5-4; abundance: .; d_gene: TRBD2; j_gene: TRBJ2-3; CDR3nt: TGTGCCAGCAGCCCGAGGGCGGGGGGTGGCACAGATACGCAGTATTTT; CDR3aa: CASSPRAGGGTDTQYF
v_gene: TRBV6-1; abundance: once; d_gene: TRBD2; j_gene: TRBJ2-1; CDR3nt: TGTGCCAGCAGTGAACCCGGGAGGGCCGTGGGAGATGAGCAGTTCTTC; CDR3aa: CASSEPGRAVGDEQFF
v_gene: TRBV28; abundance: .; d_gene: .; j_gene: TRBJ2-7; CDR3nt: TGTGCCAGCAGTTTATTATCGGGAGTAACCTCCTACGAGCAGTACTTC; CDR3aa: CASSLLSGVTSYEQYF
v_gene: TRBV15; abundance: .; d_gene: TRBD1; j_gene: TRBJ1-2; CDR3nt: TGTGCCACCAGCGCCAGAGGACAGGGCTATGGCTACACCTTC; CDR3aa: CATSARGQGYGYTF
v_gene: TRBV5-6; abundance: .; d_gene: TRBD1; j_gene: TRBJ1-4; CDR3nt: TGTGCCAGCAGTTGGACAGGTCGAAGTCGTGAAAAACTGTTTTTT; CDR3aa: CASSWTGRSREKLFF
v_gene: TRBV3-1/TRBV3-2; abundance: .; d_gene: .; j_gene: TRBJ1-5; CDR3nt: TGTGCCAGCAGCCAAGATGTCAGGGAACAGCCCCAGCATTTT; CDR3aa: CASSQDVREQPQHF
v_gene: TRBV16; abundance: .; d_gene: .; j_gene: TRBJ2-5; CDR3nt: TGTGCCAGCAGCCAATCGAGAGGCAGCACCCAAGAGACCCAGTACTTC; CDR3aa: CASSQSRGSTQETQYF
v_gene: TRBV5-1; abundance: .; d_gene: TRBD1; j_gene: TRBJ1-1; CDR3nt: TGCGCCAGCAGCCCGGACAGGGTCACTGAAGCTTTCTTT; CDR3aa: CASSPDRVTEAFF
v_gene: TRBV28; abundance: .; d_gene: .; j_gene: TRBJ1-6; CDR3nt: TGTGCCAGCACTTCCGGGAGCTCCTATAATTCACCCCTCCACTTT; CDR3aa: CASTSGSSYNSPLHF
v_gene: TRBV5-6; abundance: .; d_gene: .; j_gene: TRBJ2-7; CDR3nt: TGTGCCAGCAGCGCAACAGGGTCCTACGAGCAGTACTTC; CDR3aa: CASSATGSYEQYF
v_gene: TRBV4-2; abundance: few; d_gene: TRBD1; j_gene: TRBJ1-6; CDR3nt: TGTGCCAGCAGCCAAGAATCCGACAGGGATAATTCACCCCTCCACTTT; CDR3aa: CASSQESDRDNSPLHF
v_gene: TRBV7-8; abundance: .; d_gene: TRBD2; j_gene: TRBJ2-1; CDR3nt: TGTGCCAGCAGCTTAGCGGGTCTAACGGGGGGGCGGTCTGAGCAGTTCTTC; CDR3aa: CASSLAGLTGGRSEQFF
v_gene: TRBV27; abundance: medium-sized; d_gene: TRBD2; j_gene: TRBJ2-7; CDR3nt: TGTGCCAGCAGTTTGGGAACTAGCGGGTCCTACGAGCAGTACTTC; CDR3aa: CASSLGTSGSYEQYF
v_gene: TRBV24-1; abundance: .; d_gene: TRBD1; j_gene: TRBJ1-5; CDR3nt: TGTGCCACCAGTGATCCCTTGACAGGGGGAACGCCCCAGCATTTT; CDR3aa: CATSDPLTGGTPQHF
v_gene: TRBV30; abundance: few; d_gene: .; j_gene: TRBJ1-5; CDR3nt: TGTGCCTGGAGTAGATCCGGGGGGGCTAACGGACAGCCCCAGCATTTT; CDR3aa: CAWSRSGGANGQPQHF
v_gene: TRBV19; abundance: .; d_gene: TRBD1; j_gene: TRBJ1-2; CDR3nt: TGTGCCAGTAGTCTCTCCCGGGACAGGGCCTATGGCTACACCTTC; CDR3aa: CASSLSRDRAYGYTF
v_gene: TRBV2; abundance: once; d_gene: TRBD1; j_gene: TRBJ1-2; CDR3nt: TGTGCCAGCAGAGACCCGGGACAGCCTGAGGGCTACACCTTC; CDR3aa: CASRDPGQPEGYTF
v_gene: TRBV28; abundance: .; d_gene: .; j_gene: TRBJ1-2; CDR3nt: TGTGCCAGCAGTTTACGGAATGGACACAACTATGGCTACACCTTC; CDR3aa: CASSLRNGHNYGYTF
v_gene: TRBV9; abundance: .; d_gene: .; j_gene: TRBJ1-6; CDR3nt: TGTGCCAGCAGCCCCCGGGCGGGGGAGAATTCACCCCTCCACTTT; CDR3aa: CASSPRAGENSPLHF
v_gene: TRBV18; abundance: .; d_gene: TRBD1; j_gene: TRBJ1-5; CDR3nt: TGTGCCAGCTCACCTTCCGGGACAGGGAGTCAGCCCCAGCATTTT; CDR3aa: CASSPSGTGSQPQHF
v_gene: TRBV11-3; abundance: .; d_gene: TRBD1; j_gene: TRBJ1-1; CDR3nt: TGTGCCAGCAGTTGGGACAGTGGGGACACTGAAGCTTTCTTT; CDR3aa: CASSWDSGDTEAFF
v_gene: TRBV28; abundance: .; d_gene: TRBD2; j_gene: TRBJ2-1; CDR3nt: TGTGCCAGCAGCCCCTCCTTGGGCGGGGGGGGAAATGAGCAGTTCTTC; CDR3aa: CASSPSLGGGGNEQFF
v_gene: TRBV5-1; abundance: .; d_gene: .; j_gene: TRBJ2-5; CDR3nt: TGCGCCAGCACCACAGGGGGGGCCCAAGAGACCCAGTACTTC; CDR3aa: CASTTGGAQETQYF
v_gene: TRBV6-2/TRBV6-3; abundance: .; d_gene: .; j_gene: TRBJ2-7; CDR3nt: TGTGCCAGCAGTTACGGCAACACCTACGAGCAGTACTTC; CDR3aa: CASSYGNTYEQYF
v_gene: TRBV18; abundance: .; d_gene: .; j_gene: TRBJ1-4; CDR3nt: TGTGCCAGCTCACCCGGACTGAATGAAAAACTGTTTTTT; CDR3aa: CASSPGLNEKLFF
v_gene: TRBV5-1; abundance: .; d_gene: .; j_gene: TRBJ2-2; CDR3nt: TGCGCCAGCAGCTTGAGTACGGTCGGGGAGCTGTTTTTT; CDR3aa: CASSLSTVGELFF
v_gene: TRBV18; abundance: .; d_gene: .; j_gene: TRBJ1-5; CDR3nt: TGTGCCAGCTCATCCGAGTCGGGGCAGCCCCAGCATTTT; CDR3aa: CASSSESGQPQHF
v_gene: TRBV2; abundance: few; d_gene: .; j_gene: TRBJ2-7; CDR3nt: TGTGCCAGCAGTGACAGCTACGAGCAGTACTTC; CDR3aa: CASSDSYEQYF